What follows are 19 T cell receptor beta chains derived from one specimen sequenced in a study of blood T cells in healthy people across ages. A second roughly 6 to 12 cycle PCR used barcoded and J-beta primers. TCRdb used MiXCR to reprocess the 5' RACE reads, holding one entry per CDR3 protein. The sample records 540,000 or so distinct CDR3 sequences, 27% being singletons. The sequenced material came from blood. The receptor source for this set is a woman aged 70-85 years in good health.

This clonotype has only a few counts. CDR3 in amino acids: CSVEVLASYEQYF. DNA of the CDR3: TGCAGCGTTGAGGTTCTAGCTTCCTACGAGCAGTACTTC. This chain joins TRBV29-1 and TRBJ2-7, with D perhaps TRBD2 (5 bases). The CDR3 loop spans 13 amino acids. With 3 bases removed from V and 1 base from J, the gap between germline ends came to 10 bases. Germline V gene sequence: CDR1 SQVTM, CDR2 ANQGSEA.

V gene TRBV7-9 combines with J gene TRBJ2-7, with 10 bases matching TRBD1. Germline V lookup: CDR1 SEHNR, CDR2 FQNEAQ (reference sequence). The length of the CDR3 is 14 residues. With V trimmed by 5 bases and J by 4 bases, 5 bases remained unmatched. CDR3 in DNA: TGTGCCAGCAGCGTTTGGACAGGGGGTTACGAGCAGTACTTC. Protein sequence: CASSVWTGGYEQYF. The entire variable domain, with the rest obtained from reference TRBV7-9 and TRBJ2-7, is as follows: DTGVSQNPRHKITKRGQNVTFRCDPISEHNRLYWYRQTLGQGPEFLTYFQNEAQLEKSRLLSDRFSAERPKGSFSTLEIQRTEQGDSAMYLCASSVWTGGYEQYFGPGTRLTVT.

V and J are TRBV7-9 and TRBJ1-4; the D gene is possibly TRBD1 (6 bases). The CDR3 has 14 amino acids. The V gene's germline CDR1 is SEHNR and CDR2 FQNEAQ (reference sequence). Trimming cost V 5 bases and J 8 bases, with 15 bases left between them. CDR3 amino acids: CASSIQGGREKLFF. The CDR3 nucleotides read TGTGCCAGCAGCATACAGGGTGGTCGCGAAAAACTGTTTTTT.

This clonotype was detected only a few times. The chain combines TRBV7-2 with TRBJ2-6; perhaps TRBD1 as D (6 bases). The germline gives CDR1 SGHTA, CDR2 FQGNSA. V was trimmed by 5 bases and J by 2 bases, leaving 13 bases between them. This CDR3 comprises 16 residues. Here the CDR3 reads CASSPRAGAGANVLTF. In DNA form, the CDR3 reads TGTGCCAGCAGCCCCAGAGCAGGGGCTGGGGCCAACGTCCTGACTTTC.

The chain is built from TRBV20-1 and TRBJ2-1, with D unclear. The CDR3 sequence is 13 residues long. The ends were cut back, 3 bases at V and 7 bases at J, with 13 bases in the middle. The germline gives CDR1 DFQATT, CDR2 SNEGSKA (reference sequence). CDR3 protein: CSASRPGRNEQFF. DNA of the CDR3: TGCAGTGCTAGTCGCCCCGGTAGGAATGAGCAGTTCTTC.

This clonotype was counted a few times. V and J are TRBV29-1 and TRBJ2-5, with D tentatively TRBD2 (6 bases). The J call may not be correct, given that the DNA end is closer to TRBJ2-1. This CDR3 is 13 amino acids long. Germline V gene sequence: CDR1 SQVTM, CDR2 ANQGSEA. For the CDR3, the DNA is TGCAGCGTTCGGGCGGGGCTCTACAATGAGCAGTTCTTC. This encodes CSVRAGLYNEQFF.

The J gene is TRBJ2-3, the V gene TRBV5-1; 7 nucleotides agree with TRBD1. Germline V gene data show CDR1 as SGHRS and CDR2 as YFSETQ. V lost 1 base and J lost 2; bases outside the gene matches: 13. CDR3 length: 18 residues. DNA for the CDR3: TGCGCCAGCAGCTTGCCAGCCAAGGGGGCTCCGGACACAGATACGCAGTATTTT. Its protein product is CASSLPAKGAPDTDTQYF.

V and J are TRBV6-1 and TRBJ1-5, with D perhaps TRBD1 (5 bases). The V end was cut by 3 bases, the J end by 2 bases, with 23 bases between. The CDR3 is 19 amino acids. Per germline, CDR1 MNHNS and CDR2 SASEGT. In DNA, the CDR3 is TGTGCCAGCAGTGAGGTGCGGGGGTTTGGCTCTTTTGGCAATCAGCCCCAGCATTTT. Protein sequence: CASSEVRGFGSFGNQPQHF.

The V call is TRBV20-1, the J call TRBJ1-2, with D hard to call. This CDR3 is built from 13 residues. Germline CDR1 is DFQATT and CDR2 is SNEGSKA (reference sequence). Trimming removed 2 bases at V and 11 bases at J, with 18 bases between. CDR3 sequence reads: CSARTVPPGWYTF. The CDR3, as DNA: TGCAGTGCTAGAACAGTGCCTCCCGGATGGTACACCTTC.

The chain has TRBV6-1 and TRBJ1-4; TRBD1 matches at 8 bases. The ends lost 8 bases at V and 4 bases at J; junction bases unmatched: 0. Germline CDR1 is MNHNS and CDR2 is SASEGT. This CDR3 is 12 amino acids long. Here the CDR3 DNA reads TGTGCCAGCGGACAGGGTAATGAAAAACTGTTTTTT. Translation gives CASGQGNEKLFF.

In this sample, this clonotype turned up a few times. This sequence joins TRBV28 and TRBJ1-5; D may be TRBD1 (5 bases). The CDR3 runs to 12 residues. The ends were cut back, 9 bases at V and 6 bases at J, with 12 bases in the middle. Per germline, CDR1 MDHEN and CDR2 SYDVKM. Here the CDR3 DNA reads TGTGCCAGTTCTAAGGGGACTCAGCCCCAGCATTTT. This sequence encodes CASSKGTQPQHF.

Concerning this clonotype: This may be a read error: a much more frequent sequence differs by one nucleotide. The CDR3 ends on some other residue instead of the conserved phenylalanine or tryptophan, so this is likely a read error. The gene calls are TRBV20-1 and TRBJ1-1; 8 bases agree with TRBD1. CDR3 length equals 12 residues. V trimming: 5 bases; J trimming: 7 bases; junction bases outside the gene matches: 6. Germline loops: CDR1 DFQATT, CDR2 SNEGSKA (reference sequence). The CDR3 region is CSALRGQGEAFL. The CDR3 DNA is TGCAGTGCTCTCCGCGGACAGGGTGAAGCTTTCTTG.

In this sample, this clonotype turned up a few times. The rearrangement links TRBV5-1 to TRBJ2-5, with D tentatively TRBD1 (7 bases). Trimming removed 4 bases from V and 5 bases from J, with 15 bases in between. Looked up from germline, CDR1 is SGHRS and CDR2 is YFSETQ. There are 14 residues in the CDR3. DNA of the CDR3: TGCGCCAGCAGCCCTCAGGGGGGAATGGAGACCCAGTACTTC. Translation: CASSPQGGMETQYF.

This clonotype has only one observation. The chain recombines TRBV7-9 with TRBJ2-5; D ambiguous. Germline assignment: CDR1 SEHNR and CDR2 FQNEAQ (reference sequence). This CDR3 region has 12 residues. With 4 bases removed from V and 5 bases from J, the gap between germline ends came to 8 bases. CDR3 region: CASSSDSETQYF. CDR3 DNA sequence: TGTGCCAGCAGCTCAGACTCGGAGACCCAGTACTTC. Drawing the rest from reference TRBV7-9 and TRBJ2-5, the complete variable domain is DTGVSQNPRHKITKRGQNVTFRCDPISEHNRLYWYRQTLGQGPEFLTYFQNEAQLEKSRLLSDRFSAERPKGSFSTLEIQRTEQGDSAMYLCASSSDSETQYFGPGTRLLVL.

The table lists this clonotype with a few counts. The CDR3 bases are TGTGCCAGCAGCTCAGGGACCCGTCCTGAAAAACTGTTTTTT. Its protein product is CASSSGTRPEKLFF. The chain has TRBV28 and TRBJ1-4, with a tentative D call TRBD1 (5 bases). Trimming removed 6 bases from V and 7 bases from J, with 15 bases in between. The CDR3 totals 14 residues. Germline V gives CDR1 MDHEN, CDR2 SYDVKM.

Comment on this clonotype: The conserved final phenylalanine or tryptophan is absent from the CDR3, which likely points to a read error. The V and J genes are TRBV6-5 and TRBJ2-1, with TRBD1 matching 9 bases. CDR3 length equals 14 residues. The V segment lost 8 bases and the J segment 4 bases; nucleotides outside the gene matches: 6. Germline CDR1 is MNHEY and CDR2 is SVGAGI. The CDR3 DNA follows: TGTGCCAGCTTTAGGGGGACAGGGTACAATGAGCAGTTCCTC. As protein: CASFRGTGYNEQFL.

The CDR3 protein is CSVAKVKQETQYF. CDR3 coding DNA: TGCAGCGTTGCCAAGGTCAAACAAGAGACCCAGTACTTC. The chain is built from TRBV29-1 and TRBJ2-5, with D unresolved. Deletions cut 4 bases from V and 2 bases from J, with 11 bases between. Germline values: CDR1 SQVTM, CDR2 ANQGSEA. The CDR3 is made up of 13 amino acids.

The table lists this clonotype with a few counts. The V and J genes are TRBV6-6 and TRBJ2-7, with TRBD2 identical over 8 bases. Germline V gives CDR1 MNHNY, CDR2 SVGAGI (reference sequence). Trimming took 5 bases from V and 1 from J; bases not matched to a gene: 7. The CDR3 consists of 15 residues. The CDR3 DNA reads TGTGCCAGCAGTCTCCCCGGCGGGGGGTCCTACGAGCAGTACTTC. It specifies CASSLPGGGSYEQYF.

V gene TRBV5-1 combines with J gene TRBJ2-1, with D perhaps matching TRBD2 (6 bases). The DNA end lines up better with TRBJ2-7; the J call may be wrong. CDR1 and CDR2 (germline): SGHRS, YFSETQ. The CDR3 covers 13 residues. In nucleotides, the CDR3 is TGCGCCAGTTCCCGGGAGACCCTTTACGAGCAGTACTTC. Protein sequence: CASSRETLYEQYF.